This note documents a single T cell receptor beta chain sequence. What it binds is unknown. What was sequenced were expressed TCRB transcripts, since all of the isolated RNA had been reverse transcribed. Assay used: immunoSEQ multiplex PCR; TCRdb lists only in-frame clones, some missing. This repertoire shows more than 30,000 clones, about 64% found once; its top ten account for around 2%. The data belong to a study of beta chain features in type 1 diabetes. Study in general: Healthy donors and patients had similar age, gender and cell yields.

Findings of the study overall: Patients showed naive, central memory and Treg TCRB repertoires that appeared more similar than those of healthy donors. PCR might favor shorter templates, but any such skew would affect patients and controls equally.

The sequenced sample was Tregs from blood. The receptor comes from a woman aged 25 to 39 in good health.

The CDR3 is CASSSPGRASYEQYF. CDR3 in DNA: TGTGCCAGCAGCTCCCCTGGCAGGGCGTCCTACGAGCAGTACTTC. The gene calls are TRBV28 and TRBJ2-7; perhaps TRBD1 as D (5 bases). The CDR3 loop spans 15 amino acids. Germline CDR1 is MDHEN and CDR2 is SYDVKM. The V end was cut by 6 bases, the J end by 1 base, with 16 bases between.